The rows below give T cell receptor beta chains drawn from one sample of a study of T cell responses to AZD1222 COVID-19 vaccine. Measured with immunoSEQ multiplex PCR; TCRdb has only the in-frame clones, and not every one. The sample includes roughly 140,000 clones, less than 95% seen only once; the top ten take about 1.3%. The specimen comprised peripheral blood, sampled on day 0 of AZD1222 vaccination. These receptors came from an adult in good health. The CDR3 runs from the conserved cysteine through the conserved F or W. Fields, in order: J gene, D gene, clone size, V gene, CDR3 protein, CDR3 DNA. D genes are given only for firm matches. For some rows the clone size is stated as once, few or many, or as a class when expanded; others skip it.

>TRBJ2-3|-|-|TRBV10-2
CASRVAGTDTQYF
TGCGCCAGCAGGGTAGCGGGCACAGATACGCAGTATTTT
>TRBJ1-1|-|-|TRBV20-1
CSASGTEAFF
TGCAGTGCTTCTGGAACTGAAGCTTTCTTT
>TRBJ1-2|TRBD1|-|TRBV7-2
CASSSRQGAVVGYTF
TGTGCCAGCAGCTCCAGACAGGGGGCAGTCGTCGGCTACACCTTC
>TRBJ2-1|-|-|TRBV15
CATSRDPGAYNEQFF
TGTGCCACCAGCAGAGATCCAGGGGCCTACAATGAGCAGTTCTTC
>TRBJ1-2|TRBD1|-|TRBV3-1/TRBV3-2
CASSYRGGDGYTF
TGTGCCAGCAGCTACAGGGGTGGAGATGGCTACACCTTC
>TRBJ2-2|-|-|TRBV28
CASSFLTGHTGELFF
TGTGCCAGCAGTTTTTTAACAGGCCACACCGGGGAGCTGTTTTTT
>TRBJ1-1|-|-|TRBV20-1
CSARRITEAFF
TGCAGTGCTAGACGAATCACTGAAGCTTTCTTT
>TRBJ2-1|TRBD1|-|TRBV29-1
CSVPGTGSYNEQFF
TGCAGCGTGCCCGGGACAGGGTCTTACAATGAGCAGTTCTTC
>TRBJ1-1|-|-|TRBV5-4
CASSFRGMNTEAFF
TGTGCCAGCAGCTTTAGGGGGATGAACACTGAAGCTTTCTTT
>TRBJ2-2|TRBD1|-|TRBV27
CASSLPSVGQGPGELFF
TGTGCCAGCAGTTTACCGTCAGTCGGACAGGGCCCCGGGGAGCTGTTTTTT
>TRBJ2-2|-|-|TRBV6-2/TRBV6-3
CASSYSGGRTGELFF
TGTGCCAGCAGTTATTCCGGGGGTCGGACCGGGGAGCTGTTTTTT
>TRBJ2-3|-|-|TRBV5-1
CASMAGGTDTQYF
TGCGCCAGCATGGCGGGTGGCACAGATACGCAGTATTTT
>TRBJ1-2|-|-|TRBV10-3
CAISESRYGYTF
TGTGCCATCAGTGAGTCCCGGTATGGCTACACCTTC
>TRBJ1-6|TRBD1|-|TRBV5-1
CASSGTADRSSPLHF
TGCGCCAGCAGTGGGACAGCCGACAGGTCCTCACCCCTCCACTTT
>TRBJ1-6|-|-|TRBV4-1
CASSQVVPGHTNSPLHF
TGCGCCAGCAGCCAAGTCGTCCCGGGACATACAAATTCACCCCTCCACTTT
>TRBJ2-2|-|few|TRBV7-9
CASSLAVRGTGELFF
TGTGCCAGCAGCTTAGCCGTGCGGGGAACCGGGGAGCTGTTTTTT
>TRBJ2-1|TRBD1|-|TRBV10-3
CASTGDYNEQFF
TGTGCCTCTACAGGGGACTACAATGAGCAGTTCTTC
>TRBJ2-1|-|-|TRBV7-9
CASSLLWTTPYNEQFF
TGTGCCAGCAGCTTACTCTGGACTACACCCTACAATGAGCAGTTCTTC
>TRBJ1-1|TRBD1|-|TRBV7-3
CASSLQGATFTEAFF
TGTGCCAGCAGCCTACAGGGGGCCACCTTTACTGAAGCTTTCTTT
>TRBJ2-2|-|-|TRBV18
CASSPQRNTGELFF
TGTGCCAGCTCACCCCAGAGGAACACCGGGGAGCTGTTTTTT
>TRBJ1-1|TRBD1|-|TRBV7-8
CASSLGQGLNTEAFF
TGTGCCAGCAGCTTAGGACAGGGGTTGAACACTGAAGCTTTCTTT
>TRBJ2-2|TRBD2|-|TRBV30
CAWSLAGGGGELFF
TGTGCCTGGAGTCTAGCGGGAGGGGGCGGGGAGCTGTTTTTT
>TRBJ1-1|-|once|TRBV5-4
CASSLVSGGTEAFF
TGTGCCAGCAGCTTGGTTTCAGGTGGCACTGAAGCTTTCTTT
>TRBJ2-3|TRBD2|-|TRBV5-4
CASSLPGGGPSDTQYF
TGTGCCAGCAGCTTGCCGGGCGGGGGGCCATCAGATACGCAGTATTTT
>TRBJ1-1|-|-|TRBV28
CAITDTLNTEAFF
TGTGCCATCACCGATACACTGAACACTGAAGCTTTCTTT
>TRBJ2-2|TRBD1|-|TRBV19
CASSIWGQGAPGELFF
TGTGCCAGTAGTATATGGGGGCAGGGGGCGCCCGGGGAGCTGTTTTTT
>TRBJ2-1|TRBD1|-|TRBV28
CATTLQGGEQFF
TGTGCCACTACCCTACAGGGGGGAGAGCAGTTCTTC
>TRBJ1-2|-|-|TRBV11-2
CASSLISQSYGYTF
TGTGCCAGCAGCTTAATTTCACAGAGCTATGGCTACACCTTC
>TRBJ1-6|TRBD1|-|TRBV5-1
CASSLAFPGQGNSPLHF
TGCGCCAGCAGCTTGGCCTTCCCGGGACAGGGTAACTCACCCCTCCACTTT
>TRBJ2-1|TRBD2|-|TRBV4-1
CASSLVAGVHNEQFF
TGCGCCAGCAGCCTCGTAGCGGGGGTACACAATGAGCAGTTCTTC
>TRBJ1-1|TRBD1|-|TRBV9
CASSVGTGASNTEAFF
TGTGCCAGCAGCGTAGGAACAGGGGCTTCGAACACTGAAGCTTTCTTT
>TRBJ2-1|TRBD2|-|TRBV3-1/TRBV3-2
CARIPPRESNNEQFF
TGTGCCAGGATTCCCCCGCGGGAGTCAAACAATGAGCAGTTCTTC
>TRBJ1-3|-|-|TRBV30
CAWSVSGNTIYF
TGTGCCTGGAGTGTTTCAGGCAACACCATATATTTT
>TRBJ2-5|TRBD2|-|TRBV3-1/TRBV3-2
CASSPRTSGGRQETQYF
TGTGCCAGCAGCCCCCGGACTAGCGGGGGCCGACAAGAGACCCAGTACTTC
>TRBJ2-2|-|-|TRBV4-3
CASSQDKQNTGELFF
TGCGCCAGCAGCCAAGATAAGCAGAACACCGGGGAGCTGTTTTTT
>TRBJ1-5|-|once|TRBV7-2
CASSSQIGGNQPQHF
TGTGCCAGCAGCTCCCAAATTGGGGGCAATCAGCCCCAGCATTTT
>TRBJ2-5|-|-|TRBV11-2
CASSLAEYETQYF
TGTGCCAGCAGCTTAGCTGAATACGAGACCCAGTACTTC
>TRBJ2-2|TRBD1|-|TRBV10-2
CASSAGGIGELFF
TGCGCCAGCAGCGCAGGGGGCATCGGGGAGCTGTTTTTT
>TRBJ2-5|-|-|TRBV6-5
CASRWGRGETQYF
TGTGCCAGCAGATGGGGAAGGGGCGAGACCCAGTACTTC
>TRBJ1-2|-|-|TRBV29-1
CSVRRGDGHYGYTF
TGCAGCGTCCGAAGGGGGGACGGACACTATGGCTACACCTTC
>TRBJ1-1|TRBD1|-|TRBV10-1
CASRPAGGNTEAFF
TGCGCCAGCAGGCCCGCAGGGGGGAACACTGAAGCTTTCTTT
>TRBJ1-5|TRBD1|-|TRBV10-3
CAISDPGGNQPQHF
TGTGCCATCAGTGATCCAGGGGGAAATCAGCCCCAGCATTTT
>TRBJ1-1|-|-|TRBV2
CASLAEYTEAFF
TGTGCCAGCCTCGCCGAATACACTGAAGCTTTCTTT
>TRBJ1-1|-|-|TRBV18
CASSPPGAIGGMNTEAFF
TGTGCCAGCTCACCCCCGGGGGCGATTGGAGGCATGAACACTGAAGCTTTCTTT
>TRBJ1-5|-|-|TRBV6-2/TRBV6-3
CASSQGFGQPQHF
TGTGCCAGCAGCCAGGGTTTCGGTCAGCCCCAGCATTTT
>TRBJ1-2|TRBD1|-|TRBV7-9
CASRAEGQSYGYTF
TGTGCCAGCAGGGCCGAGGGACAGAGCTATGGCTACACCTTC
>TRBJ1-5|-|-|TRBV15
CATEFGGRNQPQHF
TGTGCCACCGAGTTTGGGGGCCGAAATCAGCCCCAGCATTTT
>TRBJ1-4|TRBD1|-|TRBV4-2
CASSHDRDRGEKLFF
TGTGCCAGCAGCCATGACCGGGACAGGGGTGAAAAACTGTTTTTT
>TRBJ1-1|-|-|TRBV3-1/TRBV3-2
CASSQGGIAEAFF
TGTGCCAGCAGCCAAGGGGGAATAGCTGAAGCTTTCTTT
>TRBJ1-5|-|-|TRBV7-6
CASSLTQGSNQPQHF
TGTGCCAGCAGCTTAACTCAGGGGAGCAATCAGCCCCAGCATTTT
>TRBJ1-3|-|-|TRBV11-2
CASSLPGGGGGNTIYF
TGTGCCAGCAGCTTACCAGGAGGGGGTGGTGGAAACACCATATATTTT